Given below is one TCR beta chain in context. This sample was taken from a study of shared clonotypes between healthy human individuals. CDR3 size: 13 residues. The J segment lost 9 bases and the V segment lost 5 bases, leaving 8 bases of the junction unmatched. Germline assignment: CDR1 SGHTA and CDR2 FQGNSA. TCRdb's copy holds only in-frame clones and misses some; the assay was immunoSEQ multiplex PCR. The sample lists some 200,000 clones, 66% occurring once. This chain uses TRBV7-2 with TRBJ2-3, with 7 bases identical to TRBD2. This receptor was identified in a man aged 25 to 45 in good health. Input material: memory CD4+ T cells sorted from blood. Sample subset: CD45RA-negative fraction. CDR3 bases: TGTGCCAGCAGCACCCGGGGAGGGACGACGCAGTATTTT. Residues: CASSTRGGTTQYF. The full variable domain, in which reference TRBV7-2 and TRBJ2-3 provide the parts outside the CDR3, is GAGVSQSPSNKVTEKGKDVELRCDPISGHTALYWYRQSLGQGLEFLIYFQGNSAPDKSGLPSDRFSAERTGGSVSTLTIQRTQQEDSAVYLCASSTRGGTTQYFGPGTRLTVL.